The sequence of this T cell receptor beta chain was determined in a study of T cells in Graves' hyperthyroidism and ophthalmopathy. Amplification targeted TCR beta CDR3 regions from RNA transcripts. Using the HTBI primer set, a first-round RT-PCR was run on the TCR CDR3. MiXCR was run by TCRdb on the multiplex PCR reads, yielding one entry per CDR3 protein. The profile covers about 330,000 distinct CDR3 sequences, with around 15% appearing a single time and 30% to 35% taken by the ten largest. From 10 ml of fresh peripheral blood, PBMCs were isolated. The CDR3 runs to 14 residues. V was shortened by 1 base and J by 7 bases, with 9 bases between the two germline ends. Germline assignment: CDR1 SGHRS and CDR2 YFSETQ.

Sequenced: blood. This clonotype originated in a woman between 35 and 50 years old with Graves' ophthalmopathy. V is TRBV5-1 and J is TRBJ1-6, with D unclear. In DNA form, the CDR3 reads TGCGCCAGCAGCTTGTTTAGCGGGAATTCACCCCTCCACTTT. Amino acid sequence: CASSLFSGNSPLHF.